Presented here are 5 T cell receptor beta chains from one specimen sequenced in a study of blood T cell repertoires in COVID-19. Here immunoSEQ multiplex PCR was the method, and the copy in TCRdb shows in-frame clones only, minus some. The repertoire holds roughly 200,000 clones, with 75% to 90% as singletons. Input material: PBMCs or T cells enriched from blood (not recorded which). All receptors come from a woman aged 40 to 50 with acute COVID-19.

This clone showed up just once. Here the CDR3 reads CASSPGQNEAFF. CDR3 nucleotide sequence: TGTGCCAGCAGTCCAGGACAGAATGAAGCTTTCTTT. The chain carries TRBV12-3 or TRBV12-4 and TRBJ1-1; TRBD1 might be the D (6 bases). V lost 5 bases, J lost 7 bases, and 11 bases lay in between. The CDR3 length is 12 residues.

The chain's CDR3 is CASTSGNTIYF. The CDR3, as DNA: TGCGCCAGCACCTCGGGAAACACCATATATTTT. V gene TRBV10-2 combines with J gene TRBJ1-3; D gene uncertain. The CDR3 is 11 amino acids. CDR1 and CDR2 (germline): WSHSY, SAAADI. V gave up 7 bases and J gave up 4 bases, with 5 bases separating them.

This clone was counted a few times. This chain joins TRBV9 and TRBJ1-1; 10 bases are shared with TRBD1. The CDR3 length is 17 residues. Per the germline V gene, CDR1 is SGDLS and CDR2 is YYNGEE. With 4 bases clipped from V and 1 base from J, the junction kept 10 bases outside the gene matches. CDR3 sequence (DNA): TGTGCCAGCAGCAGCCCCGGGACAGGGGTTACGAACACTGAAGCTTTCTTT. Translating gives CASSSPGTGVTNTEAFF.

The rearrangement joins TRBV10-3 to TRBJ1-2; D gene uncertain. V was trimmed by 6 bases and J by 4 bases, leaving 18 bases between them. The CDR3 extends over 15 amino acids. Germline CDR1 and CDR2: ENHRY and SYGVKD. In DNA form, the CDR3 reads TGTGCCATCAGATTAGACGCCACAGCACCCTATGGCTACACCTTC. This translates into CAIRLDATAPYGYTF.

The chain's CDR3 is CASSLDRGANYGYTF. Written as DNA, the CDR3 is TGTGCCAGCAGCTTAGACAGGGGGGCTAACTATGGCTACACCTTC. This sequence joins TRBV7-8 and TRBJ1-2; 8 bases agree with TRBD1. V gave up 1 base and J gave up 0 bases; unmatched junction bases: 1. CDR1 is SGHVS, CDR2 FQNEAQ, per germline. CDR3 length: 15 residues.